These 19 T cell receptor beta chains were sequenced from one sample in a study of regulatory T cells in long-lasting Graves disease. Arm-PCR of CDR3 regions and iRepertoire HTBI primers were used to build TCR beta libraries. TCRdb re-analysed the multiplex PCR reads in MiXCR, keeping a single row per CDR3 protein. The data show about 470,000 distinct CDR3 sequences, with about 20% seen just once and approximately 8% held by the top ten. Specified time point: persistent/refractory GD, antithyroid drugs over 5 years with positive TRAb. From RNA extracted from PBMCs, the TCR library was made. Sequences were derived from peripheral blood mononuclear cells (PBMCs), sampled when the disease was refractory, from a patient treated with antithyroid drugs. These receptors were taken from a female donor with Graves disease.

The chain recombines TRBV5-4 with TRBJ1-3; D unclear. There are 13 residues in the CDR3. Looked up from germline, CDR1 is SGHNT and CDR2 is YYREEE (reference sequence). Trimming shortened V by 1 base and J by 3 bases, and 5 bases separated the two germline ends. In DNA, the CDR3 is TGTGCCAGCAGCTTGCAAGGTGGAAACACCATATATTTT. Translation: CASSLQGGNTIYF.

This clonotype was counted once. A read error may account for a junction end that differs from germline. This sequence joins TRBV2 and TRBJ2-1; 8 positions match TRBD1. This CDR3 comprises 13 residues. Germline assignment: CDR1 SNHLY and CDR2 FYNNEI. CDR3 coding DNA: TGTGCCGGCAGTGAAGACCTCGGACAGGGCCAGTTCTTC. Residues: CAGSEDLGQGQFF.

J is TRBJ2-1 and V is TRBV7-3; unclear D gene. The CDR3 spans 15 residues. Germline CDR1 is SGHTA and CDR2 is FQGTGA. Trimming took 1 base from V and 3 from J, leaving 10 bases between them. The CDR3: CASSLMSDFYNEQFF. The CDR3, as DNA: TGTGCCAGCAGCTTAATGTCAGACTTCTACAATGAGCAGTTCTTC.

This clonotype was seen a few times. This sequence joins TRBV18 and TRBJ2-7; 7 bases are a match to TRBD2. V shed 6 bases, J shed 2 bases, and the junction held 7 bases outside the gene matches. CDR3 length: 14 residues. Per the germline V gene, CDR1 is KGHSH and CDR2 is LQKENI. CDR3 sequence (DNA): TGTGCCAGCTCTCAAGAGCGGGGACCCTACGAGCAGTACTTC. As protein: CASSQERGPYEQYF.

The sample holds a few counts of this clonotype. The J gene is TRBJ2-7, the V gene TRBV28, with TRBD1 matching 7 bases. J lost 2 bases, V lost 6 bases, and 16 bases had no gene match. The CDR3 length is 17 residues. Germline CDR1 and CDR2: MDHEN and SYDVKM. CDR3 sequence: CASRPFHRQGLTYEQYF. The CDR3 DNA sequence: TGTGCCAGCAGACCCTTCCATCGACAGGGCCTAACCTACGAGCAGTACTTC.

Worth noting for this clonotype: This sequence may be a read error, since a much larger clone differs from it by one base. J is TRBJ1-1 and V is TRBV10-2, with 7 bases fitting TRBD1. V shed 2 bases and J 1 base; nucleotides not matched to a gene: 13. Germline loops: CDR1 WSHSY, CDR2 SAAADI. The CDR3 extends over 18 amino acids. The CDR3 coding sequence is TGCGCCAGCAGTGAGCGCGATTCTCCGGGACAGCCGAACACTGAAGCTTTCTTT. Translating it yields CASSERDSPGQPNTEAFF.

This clonotype was found many times. V gene TRBV3-1 combines with J gene TRBJ1-1, with D uncertain. The CDR3 runs 15 residues. Trimming stripped 0 bases from V and 1 base from J, with 9 bases between. Germline CDR1 and CDR2: LGHDT and YNNKEL (reference sequence). CDR3 protein: CASSQDQRTNTEAFF. In DNA, the CDR3 is TGTGCCAGCAGCCAAGATCAGCGGACGAACACTGAAGCTTTCTTT.

This clonotype was seen many times. V gene TRBV5-5 combines with J gene TRBJ1-2, with 7 bases identical to TRBD1. The germline CDR1 and CDR2 sequences are SGHKS and YYEKEE (reference sequence). The CDR3 runs 17 residues. Losses at the gene ends were 1 base for V and 4 bases for J; bases not matched to a gene: 13. CDR3 DNA: TGTGCCAGCAGCTTGTCGAGCCCCCAGGGGGGGATCTATGGCTACACCTTC. Amino acid sequence: CASSLSSPQGGIYGYTF.

The rearrangement links TRBV3-1 to TRBJ2-2, with D possibly matching TRBD2 (5 bases). CDR3 length equals 15 residues. CDR1 and CDR2 (germline): LGHDT, YNNKEL (reference sequence). Between the trimmed V and J ends, which lost 4 bases and 2 bases, there was a span of 11 bases. CDR3 in DNA: TGTGCCAGCAGCCCCGGGGTAACAAACACCGGGGAGCTGTTTTTT. Its protein is CASSPGVTNTGELFF.

This clonotype has only a few counts. The rearrangement links TRBV7-9 to TRBJ1-2; D gene uncertain. The V end lost 6 bases, the J end lost 5 bases, and 19 bases lay between the germline ends. CDR1 and CDR2 (germline): SEHNR, FQNEAQ (reference sequence). This CDR3 has 15 amino acids. The CDR3 DNA is TGTGCCAGCAGGCCGGACCACGATAGACCTTATGGCTACACCTTC. Translated, it gives CASRPDHDRPYGYTF.

This clonotype has just a few counts. The V and J genes are TRBV15 and TRBJ2-7; the D is unclear. Germline values: CDR1 LNHNV, CDR2 YYDKDF (reference sequence). The V end was cut by 4 bases, the J end by 6 bases, with 13 bases between. This CDR3 is built from 13 residues. CDR3 in DNA: TGTGCCACCAGCACCGGACGCTATCCCGAGCAGTACTTC. Protein product: CATSTGRYPEQYF.

The sample holds many counts of this clonotype. J is TRBJ2-7 and V is TRBV6-5; no definite D call. The V and J ends lost 2 bases and 0 bases respectively, with 17 bases between them. This CDR3 contains 17 residues. Germline values: CDR1 MNHEY, CDR2 SVGAGI. The CDR3 DNA follows: TGTGCCAGCAGTTACGCCTTCCCTGGTCCCTCCTCCTACGAGCAGTACTTC. Amino acids: CASSYAFPGPSSYEQYF.

This clonotype was found many times. This chain joins TRBV6-1 and TRBJ2-5, with D possibly matching TRBD1 (6 bases). Germline V gives CDR1 MNHNS, CDR2 SASEGT. The V end was cut by 2 bases, the J end by 4 bases, with 11 bases between. The CDR3 extends over 14 amino acids. The CDR3 here is CASSEFRGLETQYF. The CDR3 DNA reads TGTGCCAGCAGTGAATTTAGGGGGTTAGAGACCCAGTACTTC.

For this clonotype: This may be a read error: a much more frequent sequence differs by one nucleotide. The chain combines TRBV28 with TRBJ2-2; D gene ambiguous. Germline CDR1 and CDR2: MDHEN and SYDVKM. This CDR3 has 12 residues. The CDR3 sequence is CASSLLIGQLFF. CDR3 nucleotide sequence: TGTGCCAGCAGTTTACTAATCGGGCAGCTGTTTTTT. Filled out from reference TRBV28 and TRBJ2-2, the complete variable domain reads DVKVTQSSRYLVKRTGEKVFLECVQDMDHENMFWYRQDPGLGLRLIYFSYDVKMKEKGDIPEGYSVSREKKERFSLILESASTNQTSMYLCASSLLIGQLFFGEGSRLTVL.

This clonotype has only a few counts. The J gene is TRBJ2-4, the V gene TRBV9; tentative D call: TRBD2 (6 bases). V was pared by 4 bases and J by 6 bases, with 23 bases between. CDR3 length: 17 amino acids. Germline lookup yields CDR1 SGDLS and CDR2 YYNGEE. The DNA for the CDR3 is TGTGCCAGCAGCCCCCATCCGACTAGAACGGGTAGAAACATTCAGTACTTC. Translation: CASSPHPTRTGRNIQYF.

This clonotype has ten or more counts. This chain connects TRBV28 to TRBJ1-6; D is unclear. Trimming stripped 5 bases from V and 0 bases from J, with 11 bases between. Germline-derived CDR1 and CDR2 are MDHEN and SYDVKM. The CDR3 sequence is 16 residues long. This chain's CDR3 is CASSIGRSSYNSPLHF. The CDR3 DNA follows: TGTGCCAGCAGTATAGGACGGAGCTCCTATAATTCACCCCTCCACTTT.

The V and J genes are TRBV24-1 and TRBJ2-4; no clear D gene. CDR3 length equals 14 residues. Germline values: CDR1 KGHDR, CDR2 SFDVKD. V lost 3 bases and J lost 7, with 12 bases in between. This CDR3 reads CATSDPKVRNIQYF. The CDR3 DNA reads as TGTGCCACCAGTGATCCCAAGGTCCGGAACATTCAGTACTTC.

This clonotype showed up just a few times. The rearrangement joins TRBV6-4 to TRBJ2-7; D is perhaps TRBD1 (6 bases). This CDR3 has 14 residues. Germline CDR1 is MRHNA and CDR2 is SNTAGT. V was cut by 5 bases and J by 0 bases, with 11 bases left in between. The CDR3 nucleotides are TGTGCCAGCAGTTTCCTACAGGGCTCCTACGAGCAGTACTTC. This gives the protein CASSFLQGSYEQYF.

The CDR3 DNA sequence: TGTGCCAGCAGCTTTCTAGCGGGAGGGCGGAACACCGGGGAGCTGTTTTTT. It specifies CASSFLAGGRNTGELFF. This chain joins TRBV5-6 and TRBJ2-2, with TRBD2 matching over 12 bases. Trimming took 2 bases from V and 1 from J; bases not matched to a gene: 3. The CDR3 runs 17 residues. Germline V CDR1 and CDR2: SGHDT, YYEEEE.